Each of the 26 T cell receptor beta chains below was sequenced from the same sample in a study of OX40 agonist ivuxolimab in advanced cancers. Sequencing was performed with immunoSEQ multiplex PCR; in TCRdb, only in-frame clones are kept and a portion is missing. The repertoire holds around 65,000 clones, with approximately 90% as singletons. The sequences come from CD4+ or CD8+ T cells sorted from blood, collected in a trial of the OX40 agonist ivuxolimab. These receptors all stem from an adult with an advanced solid tumor such as melanoma, head and neck, liver or kidney cancer.

The DNA for the CDR3 is TGTGCCAGTAGTATACGGCAGGGGCCCTACGAGCAGTACTTC. As protein: CASSIRQGPYEQYF. The rearrangement links TRBV19 to TRBJ2-7, with D possibly matching TRBD1 (6 bases). CDR1 and CDR2 from the germline V gene are LNHDA and SQIVND (reference sequence). V gave up 2 bases and J gave up 2 bases, with 10 bases separating them. CDR3 length equals 14 residues.

The chain's CDR3 is CAWSPGPVGYTF. CDR3 nucleotides: TGTGCCTGGAGTCCAGGACCAGTCGGCTACACCTTC. J is TRBJ1-2 and V is TRBV30; D is ambiguous. The CDR3 extends over 12 amino acids. In germline, CDR1 is GTSNPN, CDR2 SVGIG (reference sequence). The germline V and J ends were trimmed by 2 bases and 8 bases, with 12 bases remaining between them.

The chain couples TRBV7-2 to TRBJ1-3, with D possibly being TRBD1 (6 bases). Germline CDR1 is SGHTA and CDR2 is FQGNSA. Trimming cost V 3 bases and J 0 bases, with 9 bases left between them. CDR3 size: 15 residues. DNA of the CDR3: TGTGCCAGCAGCTTCGGCAGGGGCTCTGGAAACACCATATATTTT. This translates into CASSFGRGSGNTIYF.

The chain carries TRBV15 and TRBJ2-1, with 11 bases lining up with TRBD2. The CDR3 runs 17 residues. V shed 2 bases and J 1 base; nucleotides not matched to a gene: 4. The germline V gene has CDR1 LNHNV and CDR2 YYDKDF (reference sequence). The CDR3: CATSRLGLADSYNEQFF. CDR3 in DNA: TGTGCCACCAGCAGATTGGGACTAGCGGATTCCTACAATGAGCAGTTCTTC.

This clone was picked up a small number of times. The chain recombines TRBV2 with TRBJ2-7; D ambiguous. Per germline, CDR1 SNHLY and CDR2 FYNNEI. V shed 5 bases and J shed 2 bases, with 7 bases lying between them. This CDR3 has 12 amino acids. In DNA form, the CDR3 reads TGTGCCAGCAGTTCCAACACCTACGAGCAGTACTTC. It codes for CASSSNTYEQYF.

J is TRBJ2-7 and V is TRBV6-1; a weak D match, TRBD2 (6 bases). Trimming removed 6 bases from V and 9 bases from J, with 18 bases in between. There are 13 residues in the CDR3. The germline V gene has CDR1 MNHNS and CDR2 SASEGT. In DNA form, the CDR3 reads TGTGCCAGCAGCGGGACTCCTCCCTCTGGGCAGTACTTC. Translation: CASSGTPPSGQYF.

With regard to this clone: Other DNA sequences of this sample code for an identical CDR3. The V and J genes are TRBV6-5 and TRBJ1-1; D is ambiguous. The V end was cut by 5 bases, the J end by 1 base, with 8 bases between. From germline, CDR1 is MNHEY and CDR2 SVGAGI. CDR3 length: 13 residues. The CDR3 sequence: CASSRTGNTEAFF. CDR3 bases: TGTGCCAGCAGTCGGACGGGGAACACTGAAGCTTTCTTT.

V gene TRBV6-5 combines with J gene TRBJ2-3; 7 positions match TRBD2. The V gene's germline CDR1 is MNHEY and CDR2 SVGAGI. The J segment lost 0 bases and the V segment lost 8 bases, leaving 5 bases of the junction unmatched. The CDR3 totals 14 residues. This CDR3 reads CASGGDYSTDTQYF. The CDR3 DNA reads TGTGCCAGCGGCGGGGACTACAGCACAGATACGCAGTATTTT.

V and J are TRBV5-1 and TRBJ2-5; D call uncertain. Germline V CDR1 and CDR2: SGHRS, YFSETQ. The CDR3 loop spans 12 amino acids. The ends were cut back, 4 bases at V and 5 bases at J, with 9 bases in the middle. The CDR3 region has the DNA TGCGCCAGCAGCCCCCAGAAGGAGACCCAGTACTTC. Residues: CASSPQKETQYF.

Here the CDR3 DNA reads TGTGCCAGCAGCCTAGGGAGCGGGAGTTCACCCCTCCACTTT. It yields the protein CASSLGSGSSPLHF. The chain combines TRBV7-2 with TRBJ1-6; no clear D. CDR1 and CDR2 from the germline V gene are SGHTA and FQGNSA. V gave up 5 bases and J gave up 9 bases, with 14 bases separating them. The CDR3 contains 14 residues. Combining the CDR3 with reference TRBV7-2 and TRBJ1-6 gives the whole variable domain GAGVSQSPSNKVTEKGKDVELRCDPISGHTALYWYRQSLGQGLEFLIYFQGNSAPDKSGLPSDRFSAERTGGSVSTLTIQRTQQEDSAVYLCASSLGSGSSPLHFGNGTRLTVT.

V and J are TRBV7-8 and TRBJ2-3; D is ambiguous. Germline CDR1 is SGHVS and CDR2 is FQNEAQ. The V end lost 5 bases, the J end lost 0 bases, and 12 bases lay between the germline ends. The CDR3 sequence is 15 residues long. The CDR3 bases are TGTGCCAGCAGCACCCGGACCCTTAGCACAGATACGCAGTATTTT. It codes for CASSTRTLSTDTQYF.

The chain has TRBV20-1 and TRBJ2-7; no definite D call. V lost 3 bases to trimming and J lost 4 bases, with 7 bases between them. Germline assignment: CDR1 DFQATT and CDR2 SNEGSKA (reference sequence). The CDR3 covers 11 residues. The CDR3 protein is CSARSGYEQYF. CDR3 coding DNA: TGCAGTGCTAGGTCAGGATACGAGCAGTACTTC.

The chain carries TRBV6-1 and TRBJ2-6; D remains unclear. The V end was cut by 3 bases, the J end by 0 bases, with 6 bases between. CDR3 length: 15 residues. The V gene's germline CDR1 is MNHNS and CDR2 SASEGT. The CDR3 spells CASSDRASGANVLTF. DNA for the CDR3: TGTGCCAGCAGTGATCGGGCCTCTGGGGCCAACGTCCTGACTTTC.

V gene TRBV25-1 combines with J gene TRBJ2-4; D remains unclear. Germline CDR1 is MGHDK and CDR2 is SYGVNS. Trimming shortened V by 7 bases and J by 8 bases, and 15 bases separated the two germline ends. This CDR3 spans 13 amino acids. CDR3 nucleotides: TGTGCCAGCACCGAAGGGATCGGAGACATTCAGTACTTC. It translates to CASTEGIGDIQYF.

This rearrangement joins TRBV10-3 to TRBJ1-1; D may be TRBD1 (6 bases). Per germline, CDR1 ENHRY and CDR2 SYGVKD. Trimming removed 4 bases from V and 5 bases from J, with 14 bases in between. The CDR3 loop spans 14 amino acids. CDR3 in amino acids: CAISGTERRTEAFF. The DNA for the CDR3 is TGTGCCATCAGTGGGACAGAGCGTCGGACTGAAGCTTTCTTT.

The chain couples TRBV5-1 to TRBJ2-1; no definite D call. In germline, CDR1 is SGHRS, CDR2 YFSETQ. The CDR3 length is 14 residues. Trimming pared 0 bases from V and 3 bases from J, leaving 7 bases between. CDR3: CASSLGGVYNEQFF. CDR3 nucleotide sequence: TGCGCCAGCAGCTTGGGTGGCGTCTACAATGAGCAGTTCTTC.

The chain carries TRBV10-3 and TRBJ2-1, with D hard to call. CDR1 and CDR2 from the germline V gene are ENHRY and SYGVKD. CDR3 length: 14 amino acids. V lost 2 bases to trimming and J lost 6 bases, with 11 bases between them. The CDR3 is CAISEGLLSNEQFF. Here the CDR3 DNA reads TGTGCCATCAGTGAGGGTTTGCTTTCCAATGAGCAGTTCTTC.

This clone was counted between two and nine times. CDR3 bases: TGTGCCACCGAGCGGCTGGCCTACGAGCAGTACTTC. Translation: CATERLAYEQYF. V usage is TRBV2 and J usage is TRBJ2-7, with D perhaps matching TRBD2 (5 bases). V was trimmed by 10 bases and J by 2 bases, leaving 12 bases between them. Germline values: CDR1 SNHLY, CDR2 FYNNEI. This CDR3 contains 12 residues.

In this sample, this clone turned up once. The chain recombines TRBV10-3 with TRBJ1-5; TRBD1 aligns across 7 bases. Germline V gene sequence: CDR1 ENHRY, CDR2 SYGVKD. The CDR3 is 17 amino acids. V shed 0 bases and J 7 bases; nucleotides not matched to a gene: 12. The CDR3 DNA reads TGTGCCATCAGTGAGTCGGCCACAGGGGCCCGGGGACAGCCCCAGCATTTT. This gives the protein CAISESATGARGQPQHF.

J is TRBJ2-1 and V is TRBV5-1, with 7 bases identical to TRBD2. CDR1 and CDR2 (germline): SGHRS, YFSETQ. V gave up 2 bases and J gave up 8 bases; unmatched junction bases: 19. The CDR3 length is 18 residues. CDR3 amino acids: CASSFESLGGRRSHEQFF. In nucleotides, the CDR3 is TGCGCCAGCAGCTTCGAATCACTGGGCGGGAGACGTAGCCATGAGCAGTTCTTC.

V is TRBV14 and J is TRBJ2-7; TRBD1 agrees at 8 bases. The germline V gene has CDR1 SGHDN and CDR2 FVKESK. The CDR3 is 16 amino acids. Germline trimming cut 5 bases from V and 4 bases from J; bases unmatched to any gene: 13. In nucleotides, the CDR3 is TGTGCCAGCAGCAAACTATCCGGACAGGGTTCGTACGAGCAGTACTTC. It specifies CASSKLSGQGSYEQYF.

The chain combines TRBV15 with TRBJ1-5; tentatively, D is TRBD1 (5 bases). V was pared by 1 base and J by 3 bases, with 10 bases between. CDR3 length: 15 residues. Germline lookup yields CDR1 LNHNV and CDR2 YYDKDF (reference sequence). The DNA for the CDR3 is TGTGCCACCAGCAGAGCGGGGGTCGACAATCAGCCCCAGCATTTT. Translating gives CATSRAGVDNQPQHF.

This chain links TRBV13 with TRBJ2-1; TRBD2 matches at 12 bases. The germline CDR1 and CDR2 sequences are PRHDT and FYEKMQ (reference sequence). This CDR3 is built from 17 residues. The V and J ends lost 5 bases and 0 bases, in that order; junction bases with no gene match: 5. In DNA form, the CDR3 reads TGTGCCAGCAGCCTTACTAGCGGGAGGACCTCCTACAATGAGCAGTTCTTC. Its protein is CASSLTSGRTSYNEQFF.

J is TRBJ1-2 and V is TRBV28; D is unresolved. V was trimmed by 5 bases and J by 1 base, leaving 11 bases between them. The CDR3 loop spans 14 amino acids. Germline assignment: CDR1 MDHEN and CDR2 SYDVKM. CDR3 in amino acids: CASSLPDLNYGYTF. The CDR3 coding sequence is TGTGCCAGCAGTCTCCCGGATCTTAACTATGGCTACACCTTC.

The chain recombines TRBV5-1 with TRBJ1-1; D is unclear. V lost 0 bases, J lost 1 base, and 7 bases lay in between. Germline values: CDR1 SGHRS, CDR2 YFSETQ. The CDR3 runs to 14 residues. The CDR3, as DNA: TGCGCCAGCAGCTTGGAGGGCAAGAACACTGAAGCTTTCTTT. Its translation is CASSLEGKNTEAFF.

The CDR3 coding sequence is TGTGCCAGTAGTACCCCCGGGACAGGGATAATTCCTAACTATGGCTACACCTTC. It translates to CASSTPGTGIIPNYGYTF. This chain uses TRBV19 with TRBJ1-2; 9 bases agree with TRBD1. V lost 4 bases, J lost 0 bases, and 12 bases stayed unmatched. There are 18 residues in the CDR3. Germline V gene sequence: CDR1 LNHDA, CDR2 SQIVND (reference sequence).